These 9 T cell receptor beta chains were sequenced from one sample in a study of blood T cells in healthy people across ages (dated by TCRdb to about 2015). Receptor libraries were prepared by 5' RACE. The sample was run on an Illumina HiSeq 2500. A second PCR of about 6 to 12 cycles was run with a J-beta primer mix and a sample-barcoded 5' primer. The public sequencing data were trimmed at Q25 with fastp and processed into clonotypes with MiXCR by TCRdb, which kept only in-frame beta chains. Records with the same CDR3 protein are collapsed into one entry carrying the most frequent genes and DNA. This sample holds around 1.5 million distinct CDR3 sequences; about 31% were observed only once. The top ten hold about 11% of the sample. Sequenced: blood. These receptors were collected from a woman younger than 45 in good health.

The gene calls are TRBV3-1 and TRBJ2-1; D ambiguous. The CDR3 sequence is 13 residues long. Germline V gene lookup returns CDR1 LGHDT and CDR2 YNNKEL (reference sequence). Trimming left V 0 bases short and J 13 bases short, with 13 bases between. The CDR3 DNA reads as TGTGCCAGCAGCCAAGATTTATTGGGAAGACAGTTCTTC. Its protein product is CASSQDLLGRQFF.

CDR3 nucleotide sequence: TGTGCCAGCAGTTACTCGAGTAGGTCCCCTCGGTACTTC. Encoded protein: CASSYSSRSPRYF. This chain joins TRBV6-5 and TRBJ2-5; D remains unclear. This CDR3 has 13 amino acids. CDR1 is MNHEY, CDR2 SVGAGI, per germline. Trimming removed 0 bases at V and 13 bases at J, with 15 bases between.

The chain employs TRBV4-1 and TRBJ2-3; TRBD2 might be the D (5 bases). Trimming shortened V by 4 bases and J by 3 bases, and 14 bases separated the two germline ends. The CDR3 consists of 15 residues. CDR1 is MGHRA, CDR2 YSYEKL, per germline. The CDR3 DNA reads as TGCGCCAGCAGCCCATACCCCACGGGAACAGATACGCAGTATTTT. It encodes CASSPYPTGTDTQYF.

The CDR3 loop reads CASSPVGGNTDTQYF. CDR3 sequence (DNA): TGCGCCAGCAGCCCCGTCGGGGGTAACACAGATACGCAGTATTTT. The chain combines TRBV5-1 with TRBJ2-3, with D maybe TRBD2 (6 bases). The germline V and J ends were trimmed by 4 bases and 2 bases, with 14 bases remaining between them. The CDR3 runs 15 residues. From germline, CDR1 is SGHRS and CDR2 YFSETQ.

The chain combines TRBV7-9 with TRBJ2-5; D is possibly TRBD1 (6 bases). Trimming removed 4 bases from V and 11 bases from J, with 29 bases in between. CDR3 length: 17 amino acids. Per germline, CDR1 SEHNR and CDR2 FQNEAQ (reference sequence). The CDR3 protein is CASSSAPLVGAYNEQYF. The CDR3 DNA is TGTGCCAGCAGCTCTGCCCCGCTAGTGGGGGCCTACAATGAGCAGTACTTC.

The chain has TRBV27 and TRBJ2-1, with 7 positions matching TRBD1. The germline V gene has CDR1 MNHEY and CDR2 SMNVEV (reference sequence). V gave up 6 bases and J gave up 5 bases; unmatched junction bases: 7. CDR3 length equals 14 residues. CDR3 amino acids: CASRSPGQHNEQFF. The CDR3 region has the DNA TGTGCCAGCAGATCTCCGGGACAGCACAATGAGCAGTTCTTC.

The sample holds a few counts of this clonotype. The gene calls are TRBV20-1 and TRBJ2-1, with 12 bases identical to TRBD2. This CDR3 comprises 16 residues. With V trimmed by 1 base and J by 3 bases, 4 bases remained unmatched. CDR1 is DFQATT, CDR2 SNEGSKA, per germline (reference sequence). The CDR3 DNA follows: TGCAGTGCTAGAGGCGGACTAGCGGGACGCTACAATGAGCAGTTCTTC. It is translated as CSARGGLAGRYNEQFF.

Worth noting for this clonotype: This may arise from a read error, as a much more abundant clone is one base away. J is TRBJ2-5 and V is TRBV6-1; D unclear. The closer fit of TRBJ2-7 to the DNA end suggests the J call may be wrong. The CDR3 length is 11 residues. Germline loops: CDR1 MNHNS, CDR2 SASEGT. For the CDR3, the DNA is TGTGCCAGCAGTGAAGGGGCCGAGCAGTACTTC. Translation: CASSEGAEQYF.

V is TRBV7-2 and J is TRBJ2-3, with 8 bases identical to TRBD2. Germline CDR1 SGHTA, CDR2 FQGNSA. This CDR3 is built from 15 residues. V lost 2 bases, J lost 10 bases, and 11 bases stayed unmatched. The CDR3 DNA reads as TGTGCCAGCAGCTTAACGGGGGGGCCAGCTAAGGCGCAGTATTTT. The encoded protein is CASSLTGGPAKAQYF.